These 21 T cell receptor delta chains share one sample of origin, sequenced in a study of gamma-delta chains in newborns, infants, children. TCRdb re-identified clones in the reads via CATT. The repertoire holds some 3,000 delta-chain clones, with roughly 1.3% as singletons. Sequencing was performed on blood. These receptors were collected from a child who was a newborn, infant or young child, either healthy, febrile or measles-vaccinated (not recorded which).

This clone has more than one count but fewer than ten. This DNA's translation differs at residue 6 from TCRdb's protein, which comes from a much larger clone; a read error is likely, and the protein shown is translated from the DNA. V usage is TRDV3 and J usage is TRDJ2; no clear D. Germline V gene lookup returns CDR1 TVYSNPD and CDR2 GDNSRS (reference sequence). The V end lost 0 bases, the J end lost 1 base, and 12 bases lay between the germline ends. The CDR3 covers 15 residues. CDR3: CAFSSRPFLTAQLFF. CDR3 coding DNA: TGTGCCTTTAGTAGCAGACCCTTTTTGACAGCACAACTCTTCTTT.

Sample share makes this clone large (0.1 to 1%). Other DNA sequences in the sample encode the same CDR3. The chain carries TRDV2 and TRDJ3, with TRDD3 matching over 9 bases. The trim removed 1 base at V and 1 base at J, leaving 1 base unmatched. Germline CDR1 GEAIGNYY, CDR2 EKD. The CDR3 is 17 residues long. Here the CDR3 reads CACDTGGYSWDTRQMFF. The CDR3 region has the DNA TGTGCCTGTGACACTGGGGGATATTCCTGGGACACCCGACAGATGTTTTTC.

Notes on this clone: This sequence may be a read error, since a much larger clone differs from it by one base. CDR3 sequence (DNA): TGTGCCTGTGACAGAATTGGGGGATACACCAGCTCCTGGGACACCCGACAGATGTTTTTC. Protein product: CACDRIGGYTSSWDTRQMFF. This chain connects TRDV2 to TRDJ3; 10 nucleotides agree with TRDD3. V lost 2 bases, J lost 0 bases, and 9 bases stayed unmatched. The CDR3 contains 20 residues. Germline CDR1 is GEAIGNYY and CDR2 is EKD.

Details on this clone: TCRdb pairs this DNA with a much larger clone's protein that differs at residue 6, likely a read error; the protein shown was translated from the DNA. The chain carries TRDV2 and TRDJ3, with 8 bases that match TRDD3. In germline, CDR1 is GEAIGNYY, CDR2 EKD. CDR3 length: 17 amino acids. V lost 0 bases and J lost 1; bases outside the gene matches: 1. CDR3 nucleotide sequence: TGTGCCTGTGACACCGGGGGGATATCCTGGGACACCCGACAGATGTTTTTC. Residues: CACDTGGISWDTRQMFF.

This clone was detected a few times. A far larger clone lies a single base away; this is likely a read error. As DNA, the CDR3 is TGTGCCTGTGGGGGATACACCGATAAATTCATCTTT. It translates to CACGGYTDKFIF. The V call is TRDV2, the J call TRDJ1; 8 positions agree with TRDD3. The CDR3 has 12 amino acids. The V gene's germline CDR1 is GEAIGNYY and CDR2 EKD.

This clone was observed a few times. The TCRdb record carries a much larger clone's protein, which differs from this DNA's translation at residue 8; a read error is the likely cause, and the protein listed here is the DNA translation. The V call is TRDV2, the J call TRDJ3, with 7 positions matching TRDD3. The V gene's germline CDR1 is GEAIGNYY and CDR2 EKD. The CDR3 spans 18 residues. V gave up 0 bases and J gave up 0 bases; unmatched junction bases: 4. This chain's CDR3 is CACDTGYDRSWDTRQMFF. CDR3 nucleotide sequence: TGTGCCTGTGACACCGGATACGACCGCTCCTGGGACACCCGACAGATGTTTTTC.

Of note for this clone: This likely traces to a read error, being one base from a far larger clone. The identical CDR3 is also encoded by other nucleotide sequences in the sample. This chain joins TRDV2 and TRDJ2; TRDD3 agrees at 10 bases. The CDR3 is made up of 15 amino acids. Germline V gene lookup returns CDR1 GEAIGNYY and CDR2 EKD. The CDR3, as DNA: TGTGCCTGTGACATACTGGGGGATTTGACAGCGCAACTCTTCTTT. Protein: CACDILGDLTAQLFF.

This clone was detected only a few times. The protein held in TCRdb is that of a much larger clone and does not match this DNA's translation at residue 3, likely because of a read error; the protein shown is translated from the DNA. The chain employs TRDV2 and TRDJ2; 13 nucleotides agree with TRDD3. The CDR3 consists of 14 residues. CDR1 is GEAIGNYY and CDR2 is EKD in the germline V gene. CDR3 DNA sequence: TGTGCCCGTGACGTACTGGGGGATACGGCACAACTCTTCTTT. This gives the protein CARDVLGDTAQLFF.

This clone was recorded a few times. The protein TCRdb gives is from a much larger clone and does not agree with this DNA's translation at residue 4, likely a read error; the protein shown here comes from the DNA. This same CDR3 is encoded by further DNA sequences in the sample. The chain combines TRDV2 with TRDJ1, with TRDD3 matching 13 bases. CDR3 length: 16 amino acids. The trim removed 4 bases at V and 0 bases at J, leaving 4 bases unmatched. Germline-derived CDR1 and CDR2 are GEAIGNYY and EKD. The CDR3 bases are TGTGCCTGTGAAATACTGGGGGATACGCACACCGATAAACTCATCTTT. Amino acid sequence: CACEILGDTHTDKLIF.

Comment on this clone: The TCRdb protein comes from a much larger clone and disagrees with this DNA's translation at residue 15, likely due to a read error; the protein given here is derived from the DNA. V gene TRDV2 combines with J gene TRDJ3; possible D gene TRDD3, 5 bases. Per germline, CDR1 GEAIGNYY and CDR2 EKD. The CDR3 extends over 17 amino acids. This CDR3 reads CACDRGKSSWDTRQTFF. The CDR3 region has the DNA TGTGCCTGTGACCGGGGAAAAAGCTCCTGGGACACCCGACAGACGTTTTTC.

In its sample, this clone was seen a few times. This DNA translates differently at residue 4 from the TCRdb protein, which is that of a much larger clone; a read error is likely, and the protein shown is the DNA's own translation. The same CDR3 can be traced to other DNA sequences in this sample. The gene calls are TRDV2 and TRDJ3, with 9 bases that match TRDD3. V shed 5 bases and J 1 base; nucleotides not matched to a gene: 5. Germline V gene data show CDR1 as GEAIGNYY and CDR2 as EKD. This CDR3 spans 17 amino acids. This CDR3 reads CACGSTGGSWDTRQMFF. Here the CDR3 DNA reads TGTGCCTGTGGCAGTACTGGGGGATCCTGGGACACCCGACAGATGTTTTTC.

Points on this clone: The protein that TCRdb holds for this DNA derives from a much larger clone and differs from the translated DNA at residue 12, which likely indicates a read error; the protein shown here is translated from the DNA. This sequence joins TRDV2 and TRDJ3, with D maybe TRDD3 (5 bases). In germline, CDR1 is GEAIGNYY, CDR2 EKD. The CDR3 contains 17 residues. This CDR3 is CACDNVGVRWDARQMFF. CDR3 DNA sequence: TGTGCCTGTGACAATGTAGGGGTACGCTGGGACGCCCGACAGATGTTTTTC.

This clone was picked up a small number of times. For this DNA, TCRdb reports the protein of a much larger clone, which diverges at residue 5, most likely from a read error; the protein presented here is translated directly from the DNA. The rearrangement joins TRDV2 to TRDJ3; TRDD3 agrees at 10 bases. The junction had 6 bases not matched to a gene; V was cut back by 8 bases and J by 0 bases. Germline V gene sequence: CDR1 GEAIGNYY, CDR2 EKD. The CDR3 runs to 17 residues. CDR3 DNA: TGTGCCTTTGATGCTGGGGGATACTCCTGGGACACCCGACAGATGTTTTTC. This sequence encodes CAFDAGGYSWDTRQMFF.

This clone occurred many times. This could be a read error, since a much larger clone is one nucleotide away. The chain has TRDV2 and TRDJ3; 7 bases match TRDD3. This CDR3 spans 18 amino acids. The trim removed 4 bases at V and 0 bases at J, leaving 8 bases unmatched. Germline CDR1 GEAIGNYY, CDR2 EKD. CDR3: CACEPGGTSSWDTRQMFF. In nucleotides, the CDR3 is TGTGCCTGTGAACCTGGGGGGACAAGCTCCTGGGACACCCGACAGATGTTTTTC.

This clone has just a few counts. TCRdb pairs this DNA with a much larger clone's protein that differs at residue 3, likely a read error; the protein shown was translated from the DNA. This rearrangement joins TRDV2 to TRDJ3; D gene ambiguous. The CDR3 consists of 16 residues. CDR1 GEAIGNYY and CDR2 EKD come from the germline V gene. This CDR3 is CAYDTGRSWDTRQMFF. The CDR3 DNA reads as TGTGCCTATGACACCGGGCGCTCCTGGGACACCCGACAGATGTTTTTC.

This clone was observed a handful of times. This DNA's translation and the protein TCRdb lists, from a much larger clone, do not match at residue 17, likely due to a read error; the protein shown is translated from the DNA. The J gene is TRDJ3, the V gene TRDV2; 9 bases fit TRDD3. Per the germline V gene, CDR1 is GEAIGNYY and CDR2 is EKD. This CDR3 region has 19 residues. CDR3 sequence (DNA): TGTGCCTGTGACAAAGTACTGGGGGACCTCTCCTGGGACACCCGACAGGTGTTTTTC. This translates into CACDKVLGDLSWDTRQVFF.

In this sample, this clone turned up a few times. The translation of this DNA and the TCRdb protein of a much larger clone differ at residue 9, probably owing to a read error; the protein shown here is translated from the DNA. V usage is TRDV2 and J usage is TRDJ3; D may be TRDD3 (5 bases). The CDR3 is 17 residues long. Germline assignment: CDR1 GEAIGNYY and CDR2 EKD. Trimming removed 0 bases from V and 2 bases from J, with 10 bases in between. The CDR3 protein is CACDTGGFPWDTRQMFF. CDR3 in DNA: TGTGCCTGTGACACCGGGGGTTTCCCCTGGGACACCCGACAGATGTTTTTC.

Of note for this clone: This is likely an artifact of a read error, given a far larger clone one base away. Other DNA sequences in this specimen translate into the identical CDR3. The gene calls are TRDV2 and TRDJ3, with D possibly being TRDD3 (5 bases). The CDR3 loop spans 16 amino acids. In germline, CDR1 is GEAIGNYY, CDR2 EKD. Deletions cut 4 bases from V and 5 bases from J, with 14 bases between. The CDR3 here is CACDTGGFRDTRQMFF. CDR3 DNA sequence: TGTGCCTGTGATACTGGAGGATTCCGGGACACCCGACAGATGTTTTTC.

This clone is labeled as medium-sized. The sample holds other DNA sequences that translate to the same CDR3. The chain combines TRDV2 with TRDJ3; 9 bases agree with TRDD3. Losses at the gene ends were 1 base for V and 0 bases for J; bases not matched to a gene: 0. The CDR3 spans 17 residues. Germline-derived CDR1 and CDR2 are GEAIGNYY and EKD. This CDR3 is CACDTGIRSWDTRQMFF. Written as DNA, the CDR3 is TGTGCCTGTGACACGGGGATACGCTCCTGGGACACCCGACAGATGTTTTTC.

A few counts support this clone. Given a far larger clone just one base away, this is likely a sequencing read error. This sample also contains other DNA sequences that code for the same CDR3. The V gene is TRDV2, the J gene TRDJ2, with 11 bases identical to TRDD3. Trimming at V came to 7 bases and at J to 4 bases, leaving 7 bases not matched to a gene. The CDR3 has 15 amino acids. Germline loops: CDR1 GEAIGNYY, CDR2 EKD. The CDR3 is CACDALGDTTAQLFF. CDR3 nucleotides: TGTGCCTGCGACGCTCTGGGGGATACGACAGCACAACTCTTCTTT.

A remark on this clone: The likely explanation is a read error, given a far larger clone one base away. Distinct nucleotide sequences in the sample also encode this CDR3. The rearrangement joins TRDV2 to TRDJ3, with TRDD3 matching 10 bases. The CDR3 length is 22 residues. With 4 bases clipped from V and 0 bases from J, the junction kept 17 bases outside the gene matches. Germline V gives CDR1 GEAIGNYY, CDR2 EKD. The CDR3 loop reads CACDTIDWGDTSSSWDTRQMFF. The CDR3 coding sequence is TGTGCCTGTGATACGATCGACTGGGGGGATACGTCAAGCTCCTGGGACACCCGACAGATGTTTTTC.